A selection of T cell receptor beta chains follows, all from one sample in a study of blood T cell repertoires in COVID-19. Clones were sequenced by immunoSEQ multiplex PCR, and TCRdb holds only the in-frame ones, with some missing. The top ten hold 6% to 7.5% of the sample, which has 150,000 to 200,000 clones, 86% seen once. The sequencing sample was made of peripheral blood. These receptors all stem from a woman of 80 years or more in a cohort sampled during active or convalescent COVID-19. Each CDR3 is given with its conserved first and last residue. The D gene is left open where the match is weak. Rows may omit the clone size; those that give it use once, few, many or a size class.

len: 14; v_gene: TRBV2; d_gene: TRBD2; j_gene: TRBJ2-7; abundance: .; CDR3nt: TGTGCCAGCAGTGACCGGGGGGTATCCTACGAGCAGTACTTC; CDR3aa: CASSDRGVSYEQYF
len: 14; v_gene: TRBV7-9; d_gene: .; j_gene: TRBJ2-5; abundance: .; CDR3nt: TGTGCCAGCAGTGCCACGGGGTTTGGGGAGACCCAGTACTTC; CDR3aa: CASSATGFGETQYF
len: 14; v_gene: TRBV18; d_gene: TRBD1; j_gene: TRBJ1-1; abundance: .; CDR3nt: TGTGCCAGCTCACCAGACAGGACAGGTCGCGGGGCTTTCTTT; CDR3aa: CASSPDRTGRGAFF
len: 16; v_gene: TRBV7-9; d_gene: TRBD1; j_gene: TRBJ2-7; abundance: once; CDR3nt: TGTGCCAGCAGCTCCGCAGAGACAGGGCCTTCCTACGAGCAGTACTTC; CDR3aa: CASSSAETGPSYEQYF
len: 15; v_gene: TRBV30; d_gene: .; j_gene: TRBJ1-5; abundance: .; CDR3nt: TGTGCCTGGAGTGTGCCGAACAGGAGCAATCAGCCCCAGCATTTT; CDR3aa: CAWSVPNRSNQPQHF
len: 12; v_gene: TRBV7-9; d_gene: .; j_gene: TRBJ2-7; abundance: .; CDR3nt: TGTGCCAGCAGCTTCTCTACCTACGGGCAGTACTTC; CDR3aa: CASSFSTYGQYF
len: 15; v_gene: TRBV24-1; d_gene: TRBD1; j_gene: TRBJ1-1; abundance: .; CDR3nt: TGTGCCACCAGTGATCACGGACAGGGTGGCACTGAAGCTTTCTTT; CDR3aa: CATSDHGQGGTEAFF
len: 12; v_gene: TRBV3-1/TRBV3-2; d_gene: .; j_gene: TRBJ2-5; abundance: .; CDR3nt: TGTGCCAGCAGCCAAGGAGTGAAGACCCAGTACTTC; CDR3aa: CASSQGVKTQYF
len: 15; v_gene: TRBV27; d_gene: TRBD2; j_gene: TRBJ2-3; abundance: .; CDR3nt: TGTGCCAGCAGTTTCGGGAGACTAGCGAGGGATACGCAGTATTTT; CDR3aa: CASSFGRLARDTQYF
len: 14; v_gene: TRBV3-1/TRBV3-2; d_gene: .; j_gene: TRBJ2-4; abundance: .; CDR3nt: TGTGCCAGCAGCCAATCTCCAGTTATATACATTCAGTACTTC; CDR3aa: CASSQSPVIYIQYF
len: 14; v_gene: TRBV28; d_gene: .; j_gene: TRBJ1-3; abundance: .; CDR3nt: TGTGCCAGCAGCCGATTTTCCGGTGGAAACACCATATATTTT; CDR3aa: CASSRFSGGNTIYF
len: 13; v_gene: TRBV30; d_gene: TRBD1; j_gene: TRBJ2-7; abundance: .; CDR3nt: TGTGCCTGTAAGGACAGGGGATCCTACGAGCAGTACTTC; CDR3aa: CACKDRGSYEQYF
len: 16; v_gene: TRBV5-1; d_gene: .; j_gene: TRBJ2-2; abundance: .; CDR3nt: TGCGCCAGCAGCTTGGAATATCGCGGGGTCAACGGGGAGCTGTTTTTT; CDR3aa: CASSLEYRGVNGELFF
len: 15; v_gene: TRBV5-5; d_gene: TRBD1; j_gene: TRBJ1-1; abundance: .; CDR3nt: TGTGCCAGCAGCTTTTTGAAGGGGGCTGGCACTGAAGCTTTCTTT; CDR3aa: CASSFLKGAGTEAFF
len: 12; v_gene: TRBV10-1; d_gene: .; j_gene: TRBJ2-3; abundance: .; CDR3nt: TGCGCCAGCAGCCTTAGCACAGATACGCAGTATTTT; CDR3aa: CASSLSTDTQYF
len: 14; v_gene: TRBV2; d_gene: .; j_gene: TRBJ1-5; abundance: .; CDR3nt: TGTGCCAGCAGTGAAGTCGGGTTCAATCAGCCCCAGCATTTT; CDR3aa: CASSEVGFNQPQHF
len: 15; v_gene: TRBV7-8; d_gene: .; j_gene: TRBJ1-5; abundance: few; CDR3nt: TGTGCCAGCAGCCCAGATCGGGTGAGCAATCAGCCCCAGCATTTT; CDR3aa: CASSPDRVSNQPQHF
len: 15; v_gene: TRBV29-1; d_gene: .; j_gene: TRBJ2-3; abundance: once; CDR3nt: TGCAGCGTTGTGGGTGCAGGGAAATACACAGATACGCAGTATTTT; CDR3aa: CSVVGAGKYTDTQYF
len: 13; v_gene: TRBV6-1; d_gene: .; j_gene: TRBJ1-4; abundance: .; CDR3nt: TGTGCCAGCAGTGACGGACGGGGAGGAAAACTGTTTTTT; CDR3aa: CASSDGRGGKLFF
len: 14; v_gene: TRBV5-1; d_gene: .; j_gene: TRBJ2-7; abundance: .; CDR3nt: TGCGCCAGCAGCCACTTGACAGGTGATTACGAGCAGTACTTC; CDR3aa: CASSHLTGDYEQYF
len: 14; v_gene: TRBV10-2; d_gene: TRBD2; j_gene: TRBJ2-1; abundance: .; CDR3nt: TGCGCCAGCAGTGAGTCGGGGGGGGGTAGTGAGCAGTTCTTC; CDR3aa: CASSESGGGSEQFF
len: 16; v_gene: TRBV10-1; d_gene: .; j_gene: TRBJ2-2; abundance: .; CDR3nt: TGCGCCAGCAGTGAGAGGAGAAAGGTGAACACCGGGGAGCTGTTTTTT; CDR3aa: CASSERRKVNTGELFF
len: 16; v_gene: TRBV5-1; d_gene: TRBD2; j_gene: TRBJ2-3; abundance: .; CDR3nt: TGCGCCAGCAGCTCCACGCTAGCGGGGGGGCGGGATACGCAGTATTTT; CDR3aa: CASSSTLAGGRDTQYF
len: 16; v_gene: TRBV7-9; d_gene: .; j_gene: TRBJ1-1; abundance: .; CDR3nt: TGTGCCAGCAGCTTCGACAGGTGGGGTTCGAACACTGAAGCTTTCTTT; CDR3aa: CASSFDRWGSNTEAFF
len: 16; v_gene: TRBV5-1; d_gene: .; j_gene: TRBJ1-1; abundance: .; CDR3nt: TGCGCCAGCAGCTCCCAGGGGACGACCCTGAACACTGAAGCTTTCTTT; CDR3aa: CASSSQGTTLNTEAFF
len: 14; v_gene: TRBV7-6; d_gene: TRBD1; j_gene: TRBJ1-1; abundance: few; CDR3nt: TGTGCCAGCAGCACAGGGGGAGCGAACACTGAAGCTTTCTTT; CDR3aa: CASSTGGANTEAFF
len: 19; v_gene: TRBV27; d_gene: TRBD1; j_gene: TRBJ1-6; abundance: .; CDR3nt: TGTGCCACCAAATGGACAGGGGGCGTGGAGAGCTCCTATAATTCACCCCTCCACTTT; CDR3aa: CATKWTGGVESSYNSPLHF
len: 11; v_gene: TRBV9; d_gene: .; j_gene: TRBJ2-2; abundance: .; CDR3nt: TGTGCCAGCAGTATGACCGGGGAGCTGTTTTTT; CDR3aa: CASSMTGELFF
len: 18; v_gene: TRBV6-2/TRBV6-3; d_gene: .; j_gene: TRBJ1-4; abundance: .; CDR3nt: TGTGCCAGCAGTCAGGCCCGAAAAACAGGAGTCGCCTCTGAAAAACTGTTTTTT; CDR3aa: CASSQARKTGVASEKLFF
len: 15; v_gene: TRBV6-1; d_gene: TRBD1; j_gene: TRBJ1-1; abundance: .; CDR3nt: TGTGCCAGCAGTGATTTTACAGGGGGAAGGACTGAAGCTTTCTTT; CDR3aa: CASSDFTGGRTEAFF
len: 14; v_gene: TRBV5-1; d_gene: .; j_gene: TRBJ1-6; abundance: .; CDR3nt: TGCGCCAGCAGCCTCGACAGACTTAATTCACCCCTCCACTTT; CDR3aa: CASSLDRLNSPLHF
len: 18; v_gene: TRBV5-1; d_gene: .; j_gene: TRBJ2-1; abundance: .; CDR3nt: TGCGCCAGCAGCTTTTCTAGCGAGGAGAAATACATGGGCAATGAGCAGTTCTTC; CDR3aa: CASSFSSEEKYMGNEQFF